This is a list of T cell receptor beta chains from one sample in a study of OX40 agonist ivuxolimab in advanced cancers. Clones were read by immunoSEQ multiplex PCR, and TCRdb kept only the in-frame ones, dropping some. The sample includes 50,000 or so clones, over 65% of them seen just once. The starting material was CD4+ or CD8+ T cells sorted from blood, obtained in a trial of the OX40 agonist ivuxolimab. These TCRs come from an adult with an advanced solid tumor such as melanoma, head and neck, liver or kidney cancer. The CDR3 runs from the conserved cysteine through the conserved F or W. D genes are given only for firm matches. For some rows the clone size is stated as once, few or many, or as a class when expanded; others skip it.

V gene: TRBV2
J gene: TRBJ2-3
clone size: .
D gene: .
CDR3 protein: CASSEEGTQYF
CDR3 DNA: TGTGCCAGCAGTGAAGAAGGCACGCAGTATTTT

V gene: TRBV5-1
J gene: TRBJ2-6
clone size: .
D gene: .
CDR3 protein: CASSLAAPGANVLTF
CDR3 DNA: TGCGCCAGCAGCTTGGCCGCGCCCGGGGCCAACGTCCTGACTTTC

V gene: TRBV28
J gene: TRBJ2-7
clone size: once
D gene: TRBD2
CDR3 protein: CASSLPGGSEQYF
CDR3 DNA: TGTGCCAGCAGTTTACCGGGAGGATCCGAGCAGTACTTC

V gene: TRBV6-5
J gene: TRBJ1-4
clone size: .
D gene: .
CDR3 protein: CASSYSEAVINEKLFF
CDR3 DNA: TGTGCCAGCAGTTACTCGGAGGCAGTGATAAATGAAAAACTGTTTTTT

V gene: TRBV5-1
J gene: TRBJ1-4
clone size: .
D gene: .
CDR3 protein: CASSLGRSTNEKLFF
CDR3 DNA: TGCGCCAGCAGCTTGGGACGGAGCACTAATGAAAAACTGTTTTTT

V gene: TRBV11-2
J gene: TRBJ1-2
clone size: .
D gene: TRBD1
CDR3 protein: CASSRGQLIGYTF
CDR3 DNA: TGTGCCAGCAGCCGGGGACAGCTTATTGGCTACACCTTC

V gene: TRBV27
J gene: TRBJ2-7
clone size: .
D gene: .
CDR3 protein: CASRKSGAGEQYF
CDR3 DNA: TGTGCCAGCAGAAAATCAGGGGCGGGGGAGCAGTACTTC

V gene: TRBV9
J gene: TRBJ2-4
clone size: .
D gene: TRBD2
CDR3 protein: CASSPGLAGGAKNIQYF
CDR3 DNA: TGTGCCAGCAGCCCCGGACTAGCGGGGGGAGCCAAAAACATTCAGTACTTC

V gene: TRBV6-5
J gene: TRBJ1-6
clone size: .
D gene: .
CDR3 protein: CASHPGFSNSPLHF
CDR3 DNA: TGTGCCAGCCACCCTGGGTTTAGCAATTCACCCCTCCACTTT

V gene: TRBV10-3
J gene: TRBJ1-5
clone size: .
D gene: TRBD1
CDR3 protein: CAISEGTGDQPQHF
CDR3 DNA: TGTGCCATCAGTGAGGGGACAGGGGATCAGCCCCAGCATTTT

V gene: TRBV18
J gene: TRBJ2-7
clone size: .
D gene: .
CDR3 protein: CASSPPGNNEQYF
CDR3 DNA: TGTGCCAGCTCACCACCGGGTAACAACGAGCAGTACTTC

V gene: TRBV6-6
J gene: TRBJ1-1
clone size: .
D gene: .
CDR3 protein: CASSIQGVNAEAFF
CDR3 DNA: TGTGCCAGCAGTATACAGGGAGTAAACGCTGAAGCTTTCTTT

V gene: TRBV19
J gene: TRBJ1-2
clone size: .
D gene: TRBD1
CDR3 protein: CASTGTAFNYGYTF
CDR3 DNA: TGTGCCAGTACCGGGACAGCATTTAACTATGGCTACACCTTC

V gene: TRBV20-1
J gene: TRBJ1-1
clone size: .
D gene: .
CDR3 protein: CSARAEEAFF
CDR3 DNA: TGCAGTGCTAGGGCGGAGGAAGCTTTCTTT

V gene: TRBV11-2
J gene: TRBJ1-2
clone size: .
D gene: .
CDR3 protein: CASSHDSLNGYTF
CDR3 DNA: TGTGCCAGCAGCCACGACAGTTTAAATGGCTACACCTTC

V gene: TRBV6-1
J gene: TRBJ2-7
clone size: once
D gene: TRBD2
CDR3 protein: CASMDPRGGYEQYF
CDR3 DNA: TGTGCCAGCATGGACCCACGGGGGGGGTACGAGCAGTACTTC

V gene: TRBV30
J gene: TRBJ2-5
clone size: few
D gene: .
CDR3 protein: CAWSLGGQETQYF
CDR3 DNA: TGTGCCTGGAGCCTAGGGGGCCAAGAGACCCAGTACTTC

V gene: TRBV28
J gene: TRBJ1-2
clone size: .
D gene: .
CDR3 protein: CASSITGVYGYTF
CDR3 DNA: TGTGCCAGCAGTATCACGGGCGTTTATGGCTACACCTTC

V gene: TRBV5-1
J gene: TRBJ1-4
clone size: .
D gene: TRBD1
CDR3 protein: CASSVTGTTNEKLFF
CDR3 DNA: TGCGCCAGCAGCGTGACAGGGACAACTAATGAAAAACTGTTTTTT

V gene: TRBV6-5
J gene: TRBJ2-7
clone size: .
D gene: TRBD1
CDR3 protein: CAGRDRGSYPAEQYF
CDR3 DNA: TGTGCCGGGAGAGACAGGGGCTCTTACCCGGCCGAGCAGTACTTC

V gene: TRBV6-1
J gene: TRBJ2-3
clone size: .
D gene: .
CDR3 protein: CASSEGHGPTQYF
CDR3 DNA: TGTGCCAGCAGTGAAGGACATGGACCGACGCAGTATTTT

V gene: TRBV29-1
J gene: TRBJ2-4
clone size: .
D gene: .
CDR3 protein: CSVEKLQGSQYF
CDR3 DNA: TGCAGCGTTGAAAAATTACAGGGTAGTCAGTACTTC

V gene: TRBV5-4
J gene: TRBJ2-1
clone size: few
D gene: .
CDR3 protein: CASSSTEVVQFF
CDR3 DNA: TGTGCCAGCAGCTCTACCGAGGTCGTTCAGTTCTTC

V gene: TRBV10-2
J gene: TRBJ1-1
clone size: .
D gene: .
CDR3 protein: CASRDYTEAFF
CDR3 DNA: TGCGCCAGCAGGGACTACACTGAAGCTTTCTTT

V gene: TRBV28
J gene: TRBJ2-7
clone size: .
D gene: .
CDR3 protein: CASSFLGAGSSYEQYF
CDR3 DNA: TGTGCCAGCAGTTTTCTGGGGGCTGGGAGCTCCTACGAGCAGTACTTC

V gene: TRBV4-1
J gene: TRBJ2-2
clone size: .
D gene: .
CDR3 protein: CASSPFGIGNTGELFF
CDR3 DNA: TGCGCCAGCAGCCCGTTCGGGATAGGGAACACCGGGGAGCTGTTTTTT

V gene: TRBV28
J gene: TRBJ1-1
clone size: .
D gene: TRBD1
CDR3 protein: CASSPAKGQHTEAFF
CDR3 DNA: TGTGCCAGCAGTCCCGCAAAGGGACAGCACACTGAAGCTTTCTTT

V gene: TRBV12-2
J gene: TRBJ2-1
clone size: once
D gene: .
CDR3 protein: CASRSTGTSGSRDEQFF
CDR3 DNA: TGTGCAAGTCGCTCAACCGGGACTAGCGGGAGTAGGGATGAGCAGTTCTTC